Sequencing of this T cell receptor (beta chain) was carried out in a study of T cell responses to AZD1222 COVID-19 vaccine. Findings of the study overall: Females made up more of the donors, who were largely white British, and clonal diversity may have come out too low. Along spike, vaccine-associated CD4 TCRs were found throughout, with dominance at 160-218 and 743-854.

Sequencing was performed with immunoSEQ multiplex PCR; in TCRdb, only in-frame clones are kept and a portion is missing. Of fewer than 150,000 clones in the sample, around 90% were seen once. Germline CDR1 reads LGHDT; CDR2 reads YNNKEL (reference sequence). The CDR3 runs to 18 residues. Losses at the gene ends were 4 bases for V and 0 bases for J; bases not matched to a gene: 5. Details on this clone: The antigen remains unidentified.

The source is an adult in good health. The V call is TRBV3-1 (or the pseudogene TRBV3-2), the J call TRBJ2-1; TRBD2 agrees at 14 bases. The sample consisted of peripheral blood, taken on day 0 of AZD1222 vaccination. CDR3 DNA: TGTGCCAGCAGCCGTGGGACTAGCGGGGGAAACTCCTACAATGAGCAGTTCTTC. Translation gives CASSRGTSGGNSYNEQFF.